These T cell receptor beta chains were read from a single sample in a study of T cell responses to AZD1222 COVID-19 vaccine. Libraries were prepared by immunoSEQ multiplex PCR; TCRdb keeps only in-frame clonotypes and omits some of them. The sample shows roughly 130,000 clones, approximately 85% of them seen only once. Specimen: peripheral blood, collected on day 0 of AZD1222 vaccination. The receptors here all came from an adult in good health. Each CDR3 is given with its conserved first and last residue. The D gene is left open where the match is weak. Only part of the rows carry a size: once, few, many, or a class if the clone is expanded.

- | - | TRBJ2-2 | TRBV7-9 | CASSLRETGELFF | TGTGCCAGCAGCTTACGGGAAACCGGGGAGCTGTTTTTT
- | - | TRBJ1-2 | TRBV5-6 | CASSFLTLAATRYTF | TGTGCCAGCAGCTTTCTCACGTTGGCGGCAACCCGATACACCTTC
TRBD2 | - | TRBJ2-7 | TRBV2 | CASSEFRGGPYEQYF | TGTGCCAGCAGTGAGTTTCGGGGAGGGCCCTACGAGCAGTACTTC
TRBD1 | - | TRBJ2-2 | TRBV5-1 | CASSWGQQNTGELFF | TGCGCCAGCAGCTGGGGACAGCAGAACACCGGGGAGCTGTTTTTT
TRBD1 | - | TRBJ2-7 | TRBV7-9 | CASRYGTASSYEQYF | TGTGCCAGCAGATACGGGACAGCGAGCTCCTACGAGCAGTACTTC
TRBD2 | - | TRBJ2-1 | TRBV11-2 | CASSSLAGLGNEQFF | TGTGCCAGCAGCTCCCTAGCGGGACTGGGCAATGAGCAGTTCTTC
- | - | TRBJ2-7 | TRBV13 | CASSFSSYEQYF | TGTGCCAGCAGCTTCAGCTCCTACGAGCAGTACTTC
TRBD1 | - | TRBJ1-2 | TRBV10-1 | CASSADRAGRYTF | TGCGCCAGCAGCGCGGACAGGGCAGGTCGCTACACCTTC
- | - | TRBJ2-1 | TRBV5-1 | CASILFSDNEQFF | TGCGCCAGCATCCTCTTCTCTGACAATGAGCAGTTCTTC
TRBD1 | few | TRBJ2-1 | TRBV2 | CASTTGTGWDNEQFF | TGTGCCAGCACCACAGGGACAGGGTGGGACAATGAGCAGTTCTTC
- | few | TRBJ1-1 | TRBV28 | CASSLFGGRTEAFF | TGTGCCAGCAGTTTGTTCGGGGGGCGGACTGAAGCTTTCTTT
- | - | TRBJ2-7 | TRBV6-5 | CASSPTYGPTTYF | TGTGCCAGCAGTCCTACTTACGGACCAACCACATACTTC
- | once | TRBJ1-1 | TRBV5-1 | CASSLGLNTEAFF | TGCGCCAGCTCACTGGGACTCAACACTGAAGCTTTCTTT
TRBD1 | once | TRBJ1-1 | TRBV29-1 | CSGGQHAEAFF | TGCAGCGGGGGACAGCATGCTGAAGCTTTCTTT
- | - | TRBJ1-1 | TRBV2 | CASTYGNTEAFF | TGTGCCAGCACATACGGTAACACTGAAGCTTTCTTT
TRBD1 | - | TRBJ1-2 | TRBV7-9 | CASSLDQGAVGYTF | TGTGCCAGCAGCTTAGACCAGGGGGCCGTCGGCTACACCTTC
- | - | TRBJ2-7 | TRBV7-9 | CASSLAGGQEQYF | TGTGCCAGCAGCTTAGCGGGGGGGCAGGAGCAGTACTTC
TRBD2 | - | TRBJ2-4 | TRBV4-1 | CASSQGSSRGRAKNIQYF | TGCGCCAGCAGCCAAGGGTCGTCGCGGGGGAGGGCCAAAAACATTCAGTACTTC
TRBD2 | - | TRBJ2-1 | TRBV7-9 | CASSLATSGYNEQFF | TGTGCCAGCAGCCTAGCGACTAGCGGCTACAATGAGCAGTTCTTC
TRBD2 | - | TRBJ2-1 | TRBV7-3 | CASSLGLLNEQFF | TGTGCCAGCAGCTTGGGACTACTAAATGAGCAGTTCTTC
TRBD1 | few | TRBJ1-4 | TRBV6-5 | CASGSGTAGEKLFF | TGTGCCAGCGGCTCCGGGACAGCGGGTGAAAAACTGTTTTTT
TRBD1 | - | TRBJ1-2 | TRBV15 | CATSRGQGAPYGYTF | TGTGCCACCAGCAGAGGACAGGGAGCCCCCTATGGCTACACCTTC
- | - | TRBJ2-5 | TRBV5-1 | CASSAGTRGILQETQYF | TGCGCCAGCAGCGCCGGGACACGGGGGATATTACAAGAGACCCAGTACTTC
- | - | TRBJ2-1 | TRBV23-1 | CASSQQSDSRRWNEQFF | TGCGCCAGCAGTCAACAGTCGGACAGTCGAAGGTGGAATGAGCAGTTCTTC
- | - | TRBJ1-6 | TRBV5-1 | CASAGSSSYNSPLHF | TGCGCCAGCGCCGGGTCCAGCTCCTATAATTCACCCCTCCACTTT
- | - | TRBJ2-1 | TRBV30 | CAWSGLRENEQFF | TGTGCCTGGAGTGGTCTCCGGGAGAATGAGCAGTTCTTC
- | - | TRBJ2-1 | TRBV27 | CASRNEEQFF | TGTGCCAGCAGAAACGAGGAGCAGTTCTTC
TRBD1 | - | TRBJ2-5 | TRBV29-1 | CSVGGDRGNGETQYF | TGCAGCGTTGGCGGGGACAGGGGTAATGGGGAGACCCAGTACTTC
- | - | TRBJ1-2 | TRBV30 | CAWSVLVGEKSNYGYTF | TGTGCCTGGAGTGTACTGGTAGGGGAGAAGTCTAACTATGGCTACACCTTC
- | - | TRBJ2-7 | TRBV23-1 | CASSPKLYEQYF | TGCGCCAGCAGTCCTAAGTTATACGAGCAGTACTTC
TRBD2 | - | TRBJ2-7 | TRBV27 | CASSPMTSGKFEQYF | TGTGCCAGCAGTCCAATGACTAGCGGAAAGTTCGAGCAGTACTTC